These T cell receptor beta chains were read from a single sample in a study of blood T cell repertoires in COVID-19. TCRdb's copy holds only in-frame clones and misses some; the assay was immunoSEQ multiplex PCR. The sample lists roughly 250,000 clones; approximately 79% were seen once. The sample comprised peripheral blood. These receptors were obtained from an elderly woman with active or convalescent COVID-19. The CDR3 runs from the conserved cysteine through the conserved F or W. Each record gives: J gene, CDR3 length, V gene, D gene, CDR3 protein. A D gene is named only where the DNA matches it firmly.

>TRBJ1-1|13|TRBV10-3|.
CAITGAINTEAFF
>TRBJ2-3|13|TRBV2|TRBD1
CASRGQITDTQYF
>TRBJ2-2|15|TRBV6-4|TRBD2
CASSDFGLAGGELFF
>TRBJ1-4|13|TRBV5-1|.
CASRRQNNEKLFF
>TRBJ2-7|14|TRBV3-1/TRBV3-2|TRBD1
CASSQADRGSEQYF
>TRBJ1-6|12|TRBV13|.
CASSLGGSPLHF
>TRBJ2-1|16|TRBV2|.
CASSGIVLGFHNEQFF
>TRBJ2-7|12|TRBV5-1|TRBD2
CASGRGSYEQYF
>TRBJ2-1|12|TRBV29-1|.
CSVGSHGREQFF
>TRBJ1-3|19|TRBV3-1/TRBV3-2|TRBD1
CASSQRQPGQGYSGNTIYF
>TRBJ2-5|15|TRBV29-1|.
CSSRGGGHMGETQYF
>TRBJ1-3|14|TRBV5-1|TRBD1
CASSSEGQGNTIYF
>TRBJ2-7|15|TRBV5-1|TRBD2
CASSSTSVSPYEQYF
>TRBJ1-2|15|TRBV29-1|.
CSVEFEADWNYGYTF
>TRBJ1-1|11|TRBV20-1|.
CSAGEGSGAFF
>TRBJ2-2|15|TRBV7-9|TRBD2
CASSLGGANTGELFF
>TRBJ2-2|16|TRBV5-1|TRBD2
CASSLAASGSTGELFF
>TRBJ2-2|17|TRBV24-1|.
CATSEGRGRANTGELFF
>TRBJ1-6|15|TRBV7-9|TRBD1
CASSLGQGAVSPLHF
>TRBJ2-1|14|TRBV15|.
CATSYMRSSDEQFF
>TRBJ2-7|19|TRBV27|TRBD2
CASSFAGYGGSTVPYEQYF
>TRBJ1-4|16|TRBV5-1|.
CASSVTPGVGNEKLFF
>TRBJ1-4|14|TRBV5-1|TRBD1
CASSSGGQDEKLFF
>TRBJ2-3|15|TRBV5-4|TRBD1
CASSLTGGSADTQYF
>TRBJ2-7|14|TRBV5-1|.
CASSLGSANYEQYF
>TRBJ1-4|13|TRBV10-3|.
CAITAGQNEKLFF
>TRBJ1-5|15|TRBV19|.
CASSIQGNGNQPQHF
>TRBJ1-1|16|TRBV4-1|TRBD1
CASSPWDRSTNTEAFF